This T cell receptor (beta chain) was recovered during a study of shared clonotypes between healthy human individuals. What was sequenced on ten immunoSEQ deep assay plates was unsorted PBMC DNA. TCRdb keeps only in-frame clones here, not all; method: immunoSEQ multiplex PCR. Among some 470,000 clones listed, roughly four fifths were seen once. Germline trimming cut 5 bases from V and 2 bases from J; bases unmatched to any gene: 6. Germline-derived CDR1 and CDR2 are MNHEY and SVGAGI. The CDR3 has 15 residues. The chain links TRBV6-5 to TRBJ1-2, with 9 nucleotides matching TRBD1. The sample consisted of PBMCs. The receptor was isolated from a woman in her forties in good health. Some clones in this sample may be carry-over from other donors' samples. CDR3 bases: TGTGCCAGCAGTGCACAGGGGGCAGGCAACTATGGCTACACCTTC. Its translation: CASSAQGAGNYGYTF.